Sequencing of this T cell receptor beta chain was carried out in a study of T cells after yellow fever vaccination. Study details: SMART-Seq v4 Ultra Low Input handled preparation of low-cell-number fractions.

As concerns this clonotype: Its target is not known.

Trimming took off 10 bases at V and 2 bases at J, with 11 bases between the two ends. This CDR3 region has 12 residues. Findings and limits, study-wide: Post-booster samples contained most primary-vaccination clones (approximately 96% CD4, about 87% CD8).

Synthesis of TCR cDNA relied on 5'RACE template switching, which attached a universal primer site and UMIs. Via MiXCR, TCRdb re-called the 5' RACE reads, giving one row per CDR3 protein. The repertoire includes more than 350,000 distinct CDR3 sequences, 11% of them detected once, and around 19% sits in the top ten. The chain employs TRBV12-3 or TRBV12-4 and TRBJ1-1, with D tentatively TRBD1 (5 bases). Sequences were derived from PBMCs, sampled on the day of the first yellow fever vaccination. The sequence was collected from a man between 18 and 35 years old who received the YFV17D yellow fever vaccine. The CDR3 coding sequence is TGTGCCACTGACAGAGGCAACACTGAAGCTTTCTTT. It yields the protein CATDRGNTEAFF.